This is a list of T cell receptor delta chains from one sample in a study of Vδ1+ human thymocytes. TCRdb re-identified clones in the multiplex PCR reads via CATT. The sample gives some 19,000 delta-chain clones, around 7.4% of which show up once; approximately 1% is in the top ten. Sequencing input: Vdelta1+ gamma-delta thymocytes from the thymus. These receptors were collected from a child younger than two who had congenital heart surgery. Each CDR3 is given with its conserved first and last residue. The D gene is left open where the match is weak. Rows may omit the clone size; those that give it use once, few, many or a size class.

TRDD3 | TRDJ1 | TRDV1 | few | CALGVPVPGGTDKLIF | TGTGCTCTTGGGGTTCCCGTACCTGGGGGAACCGATAAACTCATCTTT
TRDD3 | TRDJ1 | TRDV1 | NA | CALGEGLGLGDAHQHLSDKLIF | TGTGCTCTTGGGGAAGGTTTAGGACTGGGGGACGCACACCAACATCTCAGCGATAAACTCATCTTT
TRDD3 | TRDJ1 | TRDV1 | few | CALGEEPRRRGYAAPTDKLIF | TGTGCTCTTGGGGAAGAACCCCGGAGGAGGGGATACGCTGCGCCCACCGATAAACTCATCTTT
NA | TRDJ1 | TRDV1 | NA | CALGESFLSRRDKVPYTDKLIF | TGTGCTCTTGGGGAGTCATTCCTATCGCGGAGGGATAAGGTACCCTACACCGATAAACTCATCTTT
NA | TRDJ1 | TRDV1 | NA | CALGKSPRPRQYTDKLIF | TGTGCTCTTGGGAAATCCCCCAGGCCACGCCAGTACACCGATAAACTCATCTTT
TRDD3 | TRDJ1 | TRDV1 | NA | CALGGTLWGIPYTDKLIF | TGTGCTCTTGGGGGCACACTCTGGGGGATCCCTTACACCGATAAACTCATCTTT
TRDD3 | TRDJ1 | TRDV1 | few | CALGEVGIQEDTDKLIF | TGTGCTCTTGGGGAAGTCGGGATACAGGAGGACACCGATAAACTCATCTTT
NA | TRDJ4 | TRDV2 | NA | CACDPGGQARPLIF | TGTGCCTGTGACCCCGGGGGTCAGGCCAGACCCCTGATCTTT
TRDD3 | TRDJ1 | TRDV1 | few | CALGAPRRAFLRTELGDTTDKLIF | TGTGCTCTTGGGGCACCCCGTCGGGCTTTCCTACGGACTGAACTGGGGGATACGACCGATAAACTCATCTTT
TRDD2 | TRDJ1 | TRDV1 | few | CALGEQVTGLPTWGWSYTDKLIF | TGTGCTCTTGGGGAACAGGTGACCGGCCTTCCTACCTGGGGATGGTCGTACACCGATAAACTCATCTTT
NA | TRDJ1 | TRDV1 | few | CALGDLGGPGRYTDKLIF | TGTGCTCTTGGGGACCTTGGGGGTCCGGGGAGGTACACCGATAAACTCATCTTT
TRDD3 | TRDJ1 | TRDV1 | few | CALGEWSRTGGYTDKLIF | TGTGCTCTTGGGGAGTGGTCCCGTACTGGGGGATACACCGATAAACTCATCTTT
NA | TRDJ1 | TRDV1 | NA | CALGELRGNTDKLIF | TGTGCTCTTGGGGAACTTCGGGGGAACACCGATAAACTCATCTTC
TRDD3 | TRDJ1 | TRDV1 | NA | CALGELVLGDRDKLIF | TGTGCTCTTGGGGAACTAGTACTGGGGGACCGCGATAAACTCATCTTT
TRDD3 | TRDJ1 | TRDV1 | few | CAASYGWGIEGTDKLIF | TGTGCAGCTTCCTACGGCTGGGGGATAGAGGGGACCGATAAACTCATCTTT
TRDD3 | TRDJ1 | TRDV1 | few | CALGDGLFPTGDTGPHTDKLIF | TGTGCTCTTGGGGATGGGCTTTTTCCTACGGGGGATACGGGCCCCCACACCGATAAACTCATCTTT
TRDD3 | TRDJ1 | TRDV1 | few | CALGASGYAPTNKLIF | TGTGCTCTTGGGGCCTCCGGATACGCCCCCACCAATAAACTCATCTTT
TRDD3 | TRDJ1 | TRDV1 | few | CALGEPLGDTYTDKLIF | TGTGCTCTTGGGGAACCCCTGGGGGATACTTACACCGATAAACTCATCTTT
TRDD3 | TRDJ1 | TRDV1 | NA | CALGGDTLGDKLIF | TGTGCTCTTGGTGGGGATACGCTCGGCGATAAACTCATCTTT
NA | TRDJ1 | TRDV1 | NA | CALGEGRKGKLIF | TGTGCTCTTGGGGAAGGGCGAAAAGGTAAACTCATCTTT
NA | TRDJ1 | TRDV1 | NA | CALGAPGELIF | TGTGCTCTTGGGGCCCCTGGGGAGCTCATCTTT
TRDD3 | TRDJ1 | TRDV1 | NA | CALGELFAPQLGDYTDKLIF | TGTGCCCTTGGGGAACTCTTTGCTCCCCAACTGGGGGACTACACCGATAAACTCATCTTT